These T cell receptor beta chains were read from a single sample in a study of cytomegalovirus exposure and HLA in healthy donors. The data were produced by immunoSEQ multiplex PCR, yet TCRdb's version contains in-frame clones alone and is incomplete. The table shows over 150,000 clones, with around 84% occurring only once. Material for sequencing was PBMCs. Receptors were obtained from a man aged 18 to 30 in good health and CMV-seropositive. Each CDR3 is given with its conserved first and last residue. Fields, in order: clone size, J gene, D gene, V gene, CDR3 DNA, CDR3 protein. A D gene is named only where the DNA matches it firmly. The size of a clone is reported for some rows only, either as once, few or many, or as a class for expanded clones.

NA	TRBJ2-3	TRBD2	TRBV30	TGTGCCCGGCGAACCCCGGGACTAGCGGGGAGCACAGATACGCAGTATTTT	CARRTPGLAGSTDTQYF
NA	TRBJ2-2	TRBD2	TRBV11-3	TGTGCCAGCAGCTTAACGGCGGGGGGGCCTTATGGCGGGGAGCTGTTTTTT	CASSLTAGGPYGGELFF
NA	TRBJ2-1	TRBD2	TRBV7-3	TGTGCCAGCAGCCTGGGACTAGTAGGGAGGAATGAGCAGTTCTTC	CASSLGLVGRNEQFF
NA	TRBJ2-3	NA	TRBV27	TGTGCCAGCAGTTTCGGGGTAGTAGGTGATACGCAGTATTTT	CASSFGVVGDTQYF
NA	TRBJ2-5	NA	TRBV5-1	TGCGCCAGCAGCTTGATGGGACAAGATAAAGAGACCCAGTACTTC	CASSLMGQDKETQYF
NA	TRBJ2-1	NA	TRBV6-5	TGTGCCAGCAGCCCCGAGGGAAATGAGCAGTTCTTC	CASSPEGNEQFF
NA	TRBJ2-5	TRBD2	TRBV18	TGTGCCAGCTCACAGCGCGGGGGGGCTGCCCAAGAGACCCAGTACTTC	CASSQRGGAAQETQYF
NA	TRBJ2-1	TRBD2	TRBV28	TGTGCCAGCAGTTTCATTGTCGGGACTAGCGGGAACTATGAGCAGTTCTTC	CASSFIVGTSGNYEQFF
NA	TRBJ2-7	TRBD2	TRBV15	TGTGCCACCAGCAGAGCTCCTGGACTAGCGACGGGGGTCTACGAGCAGTACTTC	CATSRAPGLATGVYEQYF
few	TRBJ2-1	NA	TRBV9	TGTGCCAGCAGCGTAAGAGATAGCTCCTACAATGAGCAGTTCTTC	CASSVRDSSYNEQFF
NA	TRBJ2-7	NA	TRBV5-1	TGCGCCAGCAGCTTGGGTAGTGGGGCCGAGCAGTACTTC	CASSLGSGAEQYF
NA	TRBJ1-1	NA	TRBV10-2	TGCGCCACCGGCCGGGGGTTGCGGACTGAAGCTTTCTTT	CATGRGLRTEAFF
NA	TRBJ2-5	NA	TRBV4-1	TGCGCCAGCAGCCAAGTCGGGACCCAGTACTTC	CASSQVGTQYF
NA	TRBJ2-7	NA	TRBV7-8	TGTGCCAGCAGCTCGGGGGGCGCAGGGAAGAGAAGGGACGAGCAGTACTTC	CASSSGGAGKRRDEQYF
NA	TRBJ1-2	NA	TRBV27	TGTGCCAGCAGTCCTCAGGGGTATGGCTACACCTTC	CASSPQGYGYTF
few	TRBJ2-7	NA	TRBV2	TGTGCCAGCAGTGGCCCAATGACAGGCCAGGAGCAGTACTTC	CASSGPMTGQEQYF
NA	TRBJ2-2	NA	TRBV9	TGTGCCAGCAGCGTAGTCCGCGGCGGGGAGCTGTTTTTT	CASSVVRGGELFF
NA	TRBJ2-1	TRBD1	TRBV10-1	TGCGCCAGCAGCCCCGGGACAGGCTCTTACAATGAGCAGTTCTTC	CASSPGTGSYNEQFF
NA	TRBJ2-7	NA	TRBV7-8	TGTGCCAGCAGCCAGGGGGGCGGGAGGTCCTACGAGCAGTACTTC	CASSQGGGRSYEQYF
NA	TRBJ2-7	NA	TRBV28	TGTGCCACGGCCCCCGGGACAAATACCTACGAGCAGTACTTC	CATAPGTNTYEQYF
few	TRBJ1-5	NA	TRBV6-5	TGTGCCAGCAGTTACTCCATCGGGGGGCAGCCCCAGCATTTT	CASSYSIGGQPQHF
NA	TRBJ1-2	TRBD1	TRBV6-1	TGTGCCAGCACCGAGGAGGGGGCCGGCTATGGCTACACCTTC	CASTEEGAGYGYTF
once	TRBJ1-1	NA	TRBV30	TGTGCCTGGGGCGCCGGAGCGGAAGCTTTCTTT	CAWGAGAEAFF
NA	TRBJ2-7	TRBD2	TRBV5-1	TGCGCCAGCAGCCCGGCTGGACTAGCGGAATACGAGCAGTACTTC	CASSPAGLAEYEQYF
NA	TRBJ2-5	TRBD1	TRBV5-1	TGCGCCAGCAGCTTGGCCCAGGGGGTAGGCCAAGAGACCCAGTACTTC	CASSLAQGVGQETQYF
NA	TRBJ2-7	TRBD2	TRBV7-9	TGTGCCAGCTCGACTAGCGGGGTCTCCTACGAGCAGTACTTC	CASSTSGVSYEQYF
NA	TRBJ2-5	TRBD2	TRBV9	TGTGCCAGCAGCGTAGGCTACGGGGGGGAGACCCAGTACTTC	CASSVGYGGETQYF
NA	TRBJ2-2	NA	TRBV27	TGTGCCAGCAGTTTATCGACAGGAGGCACCGGGGAGCTGTTTTTT	CASSLSTGGTGELFF
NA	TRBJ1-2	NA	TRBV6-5	TGTGCCAGCAGTGAAGGGGAGGTCTATGGCTACACCTTC	CASSEGEVYGYTF
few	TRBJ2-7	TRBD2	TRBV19	TGTGCCAGTAAGACTAGCGAGAGCTCCTACGAGCAGTACTTC	CASKTSESSYEQYF
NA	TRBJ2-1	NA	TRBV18	TGTGCCAGCTCATCGGCCCTAGCGAATGAGCAGTTCTTC	CASSSALANEQFF
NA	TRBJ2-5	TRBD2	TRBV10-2	TGCGCCAGCAGTGAAGGGACTAGCGGGAGGTATCAAGAGACCCAGTACTTC	CASSEGTSGRYQETQYF
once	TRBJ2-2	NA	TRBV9	TGTGCCAGCAGCGTAGACGGAGCCACCGGGGAGCTGTTTTTT	CASSVDGATGELFF
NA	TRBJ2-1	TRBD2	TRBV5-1	TGCGCCAGCAGCCCGGCGGTCGGGGGGGTATCTTTCTACAATGAGCAGTTCTTC	CASSPAVGGVSFYNEQFF
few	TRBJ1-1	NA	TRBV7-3	TGTGCCAGCAGCCGCGGCTCAGGGATGAACACTGAAGCTTTCTTT	CASSRGSGMNTEAFF
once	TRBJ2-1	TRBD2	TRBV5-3	TGTGCCAGAAGCGTGATCCGGGCTAGCGGGGAGCAGTTCTTC	CARSVIRASGEQFF
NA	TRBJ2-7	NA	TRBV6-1	TGTGCCAGCAGTGAAAGGAGGGGACTGCCCTACGAGCAGTACTTC	CASSERRGLPYEQYF
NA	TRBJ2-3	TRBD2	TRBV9	TGTGCCAGCAGCGTAGGGGCTAGCGGTTACACAGATACGCAGTATTTT	CASSVGASGYTDTQYF
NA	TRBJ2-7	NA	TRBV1	TGCACCAGCAGCCCTAGCGGGAACCACTACGAGCAGTACTTC	CTSSPSGNHYEQYF
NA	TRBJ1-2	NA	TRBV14	TGTGCCAGCAGCCAAGGAACTAGAATGGCTAAGGGCTACACCTTC	CASSQGTRMAKGYTF
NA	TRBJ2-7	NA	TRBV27	TGTGCCAGCAGTCACAGAAGGGGCTACGAGCAGTACTTC	CASSHRRGYEQYF